This is a list of T cell receptor beta chains from one sample in a study of cytomegalovirus exposure and HLA in healthy donors. The assay was immunoSEQ multiplex PCR, and TCRdb's table has in-frame clones only and misses some. The sample includes 170,000 or so clones, less than 90% of them seen just once. Sample: PBMCs. The receptor set was obtained from a woman younger than 30 in good health and CMV-seronegative. Both conserved end residues are part of each CDR3. A D gene is named only where the DNA matches it firmly. The size of a clone is reported for some rows only, either as once, few or many, or as a class for expanded clones.

TRBJ2-3,TRBV28,NA,TRBD2,CASSPPRSGGYSTDTQYF,TGTGCCAGCAGTCCTCCGAGGAGCGGGGGGTATAGCACAGATACGCAGTATTTT
TRBJ1-1,TRBV2,NA,NA,CASSDPGMNTEAFF,TGTGCCAGCAGTGACCCAGGGATGAACACTGAAGCTTTCTTT
TRBJ2-3,TRBV5-6,NA,TRBD2,CASSLWGGTDTQYF,TGTGCCAGCAGCTTGTGGGGGGGAACAGATACGCAGTATTTT
TRBJ2-1,TRBV6-1,NA,TRBD2,CASSEDNRLAGNNEHFF,TGTGCCAGCAGTGAAGACAACCGACTAGCGGGTAACAATGAGCACTTCTTC
TRBJ1-5,TRBV30,few,NA,CAWSVRGDQPQHF,TGTGCCTGGAGTGTACGGGGGGATCAGCCCCAGCATTTT
TRBJ2-1,TRBV5-4,once,TRBD2,CASSPGLGGRFYEQFF,TGTGCCAGCAGCCCTGGGCTCGGGGGGAGGTTTTATGAGCAGTTCTTC
TRBJ1-4,TRBV5-4,NA,NA,CASSLGSAGNEKLFF,TGTGCCAGCAGCTTGGGGTCTGCGGGGAATGAAAAACTGTTTTTT
TRBJ2-1,TRBV19,NA,TRBD2,CASSISPSGGRNEQFF,TGTGCCAGTAGTATAAGCCCTAGCGGGGGCCGCAATGAGCAGTTCTTC
TRBJ2-7,TRBV29-1,NA,TRBD2,CSVEDPGLAVPYEQYF,TGCAGCGTTGAAGATCCCGGACTAGCGGTGCCCTACGAGCAGTACTTC
TRBJ1-3,TRBV4-1,NA,NA,CASSHPTGTRNTIYF,TGCGCCAGCAGCCATCCCACAGGGACGAGAAACACCATATATTTT
TRBJ2-7,TRBV27,NA,NA,CASRWTGTYEQYF,TGTGCCAGCAGATGGACGGGGACCTACGAGCAGTACTTC
TRBJ2-2,TRBV27,NA,NA,CASSFGRGTGELFF,TGTGCCAGCAGTTTCGGGAGAGGCACCGGGGAGCTGTTTTTT
TRBJ2-7,TRBV6-5,NA,NA,CASSRDWNYEQYF,TGTGCCAGCAGTAGGGACTGGAACTACGAGCAGTACTTC
TRBJ1-1,TRBV7-9,once,NA,CASSLERLGAPEAFF,TGTGCCAGCAGCTTAGAGAGACTGGGAGCACCTGAAGCTTTCTTT
TRBJ1-5,TRBV6-1,few,NA,CASSEYTGSLNQPQHF,TGTGCCAGCAGTGAATATACCGGGTCACTAAATCAGCCCCAGCATTTT
TRBJ2-2,TRBV5-6,few,TRBD2,CASSFLAGGVANTGELFF,TGTGCCAGCAGCTTCCTAGCGGGGGGGGTAGCGAACACCGGGGAGCTGTTTTTT